A selection of T cell receptor beta chains follows, all from one sample in a study of control samples from healthy donors and cancer patients. Sequencing used immunoSEQ multiplex PCR; TCRdb keeps in-frame clones, though not all of them. This table holds 130,000 to 150,000 clones, more than 85% found once. The sample consisted of blood. The receptors shown here come from a man aged 30 to 45 in good health. The CDR3 runs from the conserved cysteine through the conserved F or W. A D gene is named only where the DNA matches it firmly. Part of the rows lack a size; the others show once, few, many or a class for expanded clones.

V,D,size,J,DNA,CDR3
TRBV5-1,NA,NA,TRBJ1-2,TGCGCCAGCAGCTTGTCGGGGGGCGTTGACTATGGCTACACCTTC,CASSLSGGVDYGYTF
TRBV5-4,TRBD1,few,TRBJ2-4,TGTGCCAGCAGCTTGGACCCAGGGGGCGAAAACATTCAGTACTTC,CASSLDPGGENIQYF
TRBV18,NA,NA,TRBJ2-3,TGTGCCAGCTCACCGAGTTCAGATACGCAGTATTTT,CASSPSSDTQYF
TRBV19,NA,NA,TRBJ2-2,TGTGCCAGTAGTATGAGGGGTCTGAGTGGGGAGCTGTTTTTT,CASSMRGLSGELFF
TRBV29-1,NA,once,TRBJ2-7,TGCAGCGTTTTCCGGGGTAGTCCATCCTACGAGCAGTACTTC,CSVFRGSPSYEQYF
TRBV6-4,TRBD2,NA,TRBJ2-3,TGTGCCAGCAGTGACTCGGGGGGGACTAAGCAGTATTTT,CASSDSGGTKQYF
TRBV5-6,NA,NA,TRBJ1-1,TGTGCCAGCAGCTTATTTTATGGGAACACTGAAGCTTTCTTT,CASSLFYGNTEAFF
TRBV7-9,NA,NA,TRBJ1-1,TGTGCCAGCAGCTTAGGTTACCCGGATAACACTGAAGCTTTCTTT,CASSLGYPDNTEAFF
TRBV5-1,TRBD2,once,TRBJ2-7,TGCGCCAGCAGCTCGATAGCGGGGAGCTCCTACGAGCAGTACTTC,CASSSIAGSSYEQYF
TRBV5-1,NA,NA,TRBJ2-7,TGCGCCAGCAGCTTCCGGCCCTACGAGCAGTACTTC,CASSFRPYEQYF
TRBV6-5,TRBD1,NA,TRBJ2-7,TGTGCCAGCAGCGTGGACAGGGACTACGAGCAGTACTTC,CASSVDRDYEQYF
TRBV6-5,NA,NA,TRBJ1-2,TGTGCCAGCGTCAGGGACTATGGCTACACCTTC,CASVRDYGYTF
TRBV12-5,NA,NA,TRBJ1-4,TGTGCTAGTGGTTTAGGGGGAGGGGATGAAAAACTGTTTTTT,CASGLGGGDEKLFF
TRBV12-5,NA,NA,TRBJ1-1,TGTGCTAGTGGTTTCAATCCGGAAACTGAAGCTTTCTTT,CASGFNPETEAFF
TRBV5-5,TRBD1,few,TRBJ1-6,TGTGCCAGCAGAACCGGGACAGGGCTCTCACCCCTCCACTTT,CASRTGTGLSPLHF
TRBV3-1/TRBV3-2,NA,once,TRBJ2-7,TGTGCCAGCAGCCAAGGGGCAGGGCTCTCCTACGAGCAGTACTTC,CASSQGAGLSYEQYF
TRBV5-6,NA,NA,TRBJ1-2,TGTGCCAGCAGTACTCCGCGGGACACCATAGCGGGCTACACCTTC,CASSTPRDTIAGYTF
TRBV27,TRBD2,NA,TRBJ2-3,TGTGCCAGCAGAATCCTGGAGCGGGGCGGATGGGCAGATACGCAGTATTTT,CASRILERGGWADTQYF